Described below is a single T cell receptor (beta chain) sequence and its context. The data belong to a study of Ad26.COV2.S vaccination and SARS-CoV-2 variants. Treatment given: some 19 received Ad26.COV2.S at low or high dose, single or two shots; roughly five received placebo; per-sample allocation not given. The samples were gathered on day 63 after the first injection of vaccine or placebo. V was shortened by 3 bases and J by 4 bases, with 9 bases between the two germline ends. The CDR3 is made up of 14 amino acids. Germline V lookup: CDR1 KGHDR, CDR2 SFDVKD. Using immunoSEQ multiplex PCR, the repertoire was profiled, and TCRdb retains in-frame clones only, with some absent. The sample yields about 470,000 clones, less than 95% seen once.

The chain recombines TRBV24-1 with TRBJ1-5; no clear D. The sample here was peripheral blood, taken in a trial of Ad26.COV2.S vaccine versus placebo. The source of this sequence is a person between 18 and 59 years old who received the Ad26.COV2.S COVID-19 vaccine or a placebo. CDR3 DNA sequence: TGTGCCACCAGTGATCCGTCCCGAAATCAGCCCCAGCATTTT. Its protein product is CATSDPSRNQPQHF.